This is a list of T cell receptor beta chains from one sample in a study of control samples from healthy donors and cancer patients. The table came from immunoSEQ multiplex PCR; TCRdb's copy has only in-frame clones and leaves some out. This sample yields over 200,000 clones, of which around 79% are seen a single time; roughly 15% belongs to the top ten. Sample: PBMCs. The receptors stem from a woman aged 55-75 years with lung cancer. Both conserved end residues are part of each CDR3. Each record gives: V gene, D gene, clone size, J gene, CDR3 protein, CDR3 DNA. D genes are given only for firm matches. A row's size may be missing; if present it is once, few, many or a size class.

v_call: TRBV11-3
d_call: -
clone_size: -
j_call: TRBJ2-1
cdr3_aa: CASSGSSYNEQFF
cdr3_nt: TGTGCCAGCAGCGGGAGTTCCTACAATGAGCAGTTCTTC

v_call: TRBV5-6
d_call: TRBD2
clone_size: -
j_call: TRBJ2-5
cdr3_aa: CASSLGLAKETQYF
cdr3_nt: TGTGCCAGCAGCTTGGGACTAGCTAAAGAGACCCAGTACTTC

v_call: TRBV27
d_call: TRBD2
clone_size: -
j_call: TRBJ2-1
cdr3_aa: CASRRLAGGHNEQFF
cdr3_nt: TGTGCCAGCAGACGACTAGCGGGTGGCCACAATGAGCAGTTCTTC

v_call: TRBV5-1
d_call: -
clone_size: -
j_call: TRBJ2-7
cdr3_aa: CASSLALPKDDEQYF
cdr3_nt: TGCGCCAGCAGCTTGGCCTTGCCTAAGGACGACGAGCAGTACTTC

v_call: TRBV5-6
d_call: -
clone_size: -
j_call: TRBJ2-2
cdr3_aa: CASSGTRATNTGELFF
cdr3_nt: TGTGCCAGCAGCGGGACCCGGGCCACAAACACCGGGGAGCTGTTTTTT

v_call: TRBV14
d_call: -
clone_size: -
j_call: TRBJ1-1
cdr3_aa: CASSENYGEAFF
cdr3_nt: TGTGCCAGCAGCGAAAATTATGGGGAAGCTTTCTTT

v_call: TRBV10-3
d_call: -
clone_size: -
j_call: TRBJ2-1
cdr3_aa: CAISESGPYNEQFF
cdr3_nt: TGTGCCATCAGTGAGTCGGGGCCTTACAATGAGCAGTTCTTC

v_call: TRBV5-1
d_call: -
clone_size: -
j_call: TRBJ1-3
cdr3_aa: CASSLDPGVGNTIYF
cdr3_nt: TGCGCCAGCAGCTTGGATCCAGGGGTGGGCAACACCATATATTTT

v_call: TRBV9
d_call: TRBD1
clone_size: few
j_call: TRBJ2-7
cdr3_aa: CASSMGQGSYEQYF
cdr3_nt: TGTGCCAGCAGCATGGGACAGGGATCCTACGAGCAGTACTTC

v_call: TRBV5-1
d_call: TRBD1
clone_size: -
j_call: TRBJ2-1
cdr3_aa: CASSLTGERYNEQFF
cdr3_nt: TGCGCCAGCAGCTTAACAGGGGAGAGGTACAATGAGCAGTTCTTC

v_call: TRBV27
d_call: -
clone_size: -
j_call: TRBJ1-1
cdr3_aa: CASSARQIRNTEAFF
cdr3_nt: TGTGCCAGCAGTGCACGACAGATCCGGAACACTGAAGCTTTCTTT

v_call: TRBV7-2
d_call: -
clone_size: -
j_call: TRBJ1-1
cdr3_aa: CASSLISETEAFF
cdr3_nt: TGTGCCAGCAGCTTAATTTCGGAGACTGAAGCTTTCTTT

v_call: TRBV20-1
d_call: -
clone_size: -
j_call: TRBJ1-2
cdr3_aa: CSASSIYYGYTF
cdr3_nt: TGCAGTGCTAGTTCGATTTACTATGGCTACACCTTC

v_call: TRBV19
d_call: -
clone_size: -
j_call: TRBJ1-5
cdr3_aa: CASSIETRTTQPQHF
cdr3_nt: TGTGCCAGTAGTATCGAAACGAGGACCACTCAGCCCCAGCATTTT

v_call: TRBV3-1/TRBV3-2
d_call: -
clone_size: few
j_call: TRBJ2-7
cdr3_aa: CASSLDLTSPYEQYF
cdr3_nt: TGTGCCAGCAGCTTAGACTTAACCAGCCCCTACGAGCAGTACTTC

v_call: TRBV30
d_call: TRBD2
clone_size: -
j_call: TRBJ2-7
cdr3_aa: CAWSVPGGSYEQYF
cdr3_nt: TGTGCCTGGAGTGTACCGGGGGGCTCCTACGAGCAGTACTTC

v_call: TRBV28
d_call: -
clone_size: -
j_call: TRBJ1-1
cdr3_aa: CASSLATGPTEAFF
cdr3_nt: TGTGCCAGCAGTTTAGCCACAGGGCCCACTGAAGCTTTCTTT

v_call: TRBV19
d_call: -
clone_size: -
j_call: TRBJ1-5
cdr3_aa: CASRALTGVYSNQPQHF
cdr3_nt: TGTGCCAGTAGGGCCCTGACGGGAGTTTATAGCAATCAGCCCCAGCATTTT

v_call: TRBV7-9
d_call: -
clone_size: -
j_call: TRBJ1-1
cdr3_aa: CASSPKAEAFF
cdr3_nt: TGTGCCAGCAGCCCTAAGGCTGAAGCTTTCTTT

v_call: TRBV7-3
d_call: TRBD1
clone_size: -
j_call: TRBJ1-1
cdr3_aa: CASSSAGGTEAFF
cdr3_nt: TGTGCCAGCAGCTCGGCAGGGGGCACTGAAGCTTTCTTT

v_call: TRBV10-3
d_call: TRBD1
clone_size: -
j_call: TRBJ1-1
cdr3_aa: CAISWTGGTEAFF
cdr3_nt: TGTGCCATCAGTTGGACAGGGGGTACTGAAGCTTTCTTT

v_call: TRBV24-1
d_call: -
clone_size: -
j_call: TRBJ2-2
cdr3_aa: CATSGTHTNTGELFF
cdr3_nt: TGTGCCACCAGTGGTACACATACGAACACCGGGGAGCTGTTTTTT

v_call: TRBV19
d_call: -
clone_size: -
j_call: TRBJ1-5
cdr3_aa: CASSILGNQPQHF
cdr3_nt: TGTGCCAGTAGTATACTGGGCAATCAGCCCCAGCATTTT

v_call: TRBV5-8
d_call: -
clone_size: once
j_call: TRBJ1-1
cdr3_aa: CASSLKQLNTEAFF
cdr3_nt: TGTGCCAGCAGCTTGAAACAGTTGAACACTGAAGCTTTCTTT

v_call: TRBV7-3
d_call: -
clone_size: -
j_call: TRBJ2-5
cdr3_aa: CASSSTVQETQYF
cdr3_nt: TGTGCCAGCAGCTCCACGGTGCAAGAGACCCAGTACTTC

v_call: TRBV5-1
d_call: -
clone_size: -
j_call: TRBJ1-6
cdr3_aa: CASSLREDSPLHF
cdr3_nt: TGCGCCAGCAGCTTGAGGGAAGATTCACCCCTCCACTTT

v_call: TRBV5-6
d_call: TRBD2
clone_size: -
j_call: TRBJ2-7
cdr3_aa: CASSLAFGGAYEQYF
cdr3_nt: TGTGCCAGCAGCTTGGCTTTCGGGGGGGCCTACGAGCAGTACTTC

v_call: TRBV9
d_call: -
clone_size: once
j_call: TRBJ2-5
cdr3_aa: CASSVALATGTQYF
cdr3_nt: TGTGCCAGCAGCGTAGCTTTGGCCACGGGGACCCAGTACTTC

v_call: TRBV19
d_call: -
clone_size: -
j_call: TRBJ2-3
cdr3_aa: CASSTTTDTQYF
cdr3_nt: TGTGCCAGTAGTACTACCACAGATACGCAGTATTTT

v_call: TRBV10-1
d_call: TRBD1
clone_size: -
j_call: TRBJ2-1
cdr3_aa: CASSYEWGTGGNEQFF
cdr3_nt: TGCGCCAGCAGCTACGAATGGGGGACAGGGGGCAATGAGCAGTTCTTC

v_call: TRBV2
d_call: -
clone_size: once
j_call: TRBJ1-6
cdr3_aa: CASEAEPESPLHF
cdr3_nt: TGTGCCAGCGAGGCGGAGCCAGAATCACCCCTCCACTTT

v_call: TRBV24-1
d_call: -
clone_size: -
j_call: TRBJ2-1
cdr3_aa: CATSDPGAGEQFF
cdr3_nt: TGTGCCACCAGTGATCCAGGGGCTGGTGAGCAGTTCTTC

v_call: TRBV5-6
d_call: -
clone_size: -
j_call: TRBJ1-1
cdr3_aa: CASSRGHEIPTEAFF
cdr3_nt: TGTGCCAGCAGCAGGGGACACGAAATACCCACTGAAGCTTTCTTT

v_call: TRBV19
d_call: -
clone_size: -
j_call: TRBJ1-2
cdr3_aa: CASSIQGNGYTF
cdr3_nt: TGTGCCAGTAGTATTCAAGGGAATGGCTACACCTTC

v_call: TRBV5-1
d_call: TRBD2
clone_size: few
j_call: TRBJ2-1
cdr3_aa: CASSVSGLTYNEQFF
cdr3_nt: TGCGCCAGCAGCGTTAGCGGGTTGACCTACAATGAGCAGTTCTTC

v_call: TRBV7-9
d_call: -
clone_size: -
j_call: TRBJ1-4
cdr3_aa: CASSLAGGGEKLFF
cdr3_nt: TGTGCCAGCAGCTTAGCAGGGGGAGGTGAAAAACTGTTTTTT

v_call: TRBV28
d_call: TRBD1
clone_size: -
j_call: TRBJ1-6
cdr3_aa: CASSSGQGRNSPLHF
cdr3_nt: TGTGCCAGCAGTTCTGGACAGGGGCGCAATTCACCCCTCCACTTT

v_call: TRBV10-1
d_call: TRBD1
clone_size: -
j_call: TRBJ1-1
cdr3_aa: CASRRDRDTEAFF
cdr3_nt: TGCGCCAGCAGGAGGGACAGGGATACTGAAGCTTTCTTT

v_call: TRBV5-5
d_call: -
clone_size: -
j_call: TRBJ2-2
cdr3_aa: CASSLEGTGELFF
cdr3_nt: TGTGCCAGCAGCTTGGAGGGAACCGGGGAGCTGTTTTTT

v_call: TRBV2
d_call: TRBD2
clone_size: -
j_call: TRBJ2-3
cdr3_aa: CASSDGSGGLGTQYF
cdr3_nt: TGTGCCAGCAGTGACGGTAGCGGGGGATTAGGTACGCAGTATTTT

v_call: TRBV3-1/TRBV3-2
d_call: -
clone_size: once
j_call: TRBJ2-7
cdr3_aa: CASSPREGEQYF
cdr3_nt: TGTGCCAGCAGCCCCAGAGAGGGCGAGCAGTACTTC

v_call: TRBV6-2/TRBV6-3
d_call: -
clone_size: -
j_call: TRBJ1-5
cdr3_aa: CASSYSSKSNQPQHF
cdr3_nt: TGTGCCAGCAGTTACTCGAGCAAAAGCAATCAGCCCCAGCATTTT

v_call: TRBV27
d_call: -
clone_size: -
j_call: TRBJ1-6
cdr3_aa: CASSSQPRPGSPLHF
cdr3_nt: TGTGCCAGCAGTTCTCAGCCCCGGCCGGGTTCACCCCTCCACTTT

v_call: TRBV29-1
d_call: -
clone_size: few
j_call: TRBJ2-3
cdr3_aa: CSVEEAVTQYF
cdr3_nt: TGCAGCGTTGAAGAGGCAGTTACGCAGTATTTT

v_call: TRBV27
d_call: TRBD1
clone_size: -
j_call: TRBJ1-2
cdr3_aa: CASSTPTGGRGGYTF
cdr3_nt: TGTGCCAGCAGTACCCCGACAGGGGGAAGGGGTGGCTACACCTTC

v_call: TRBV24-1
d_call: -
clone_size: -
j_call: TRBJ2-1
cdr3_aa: CATSDFVRVHEQFF
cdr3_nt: TGTGCCACCAGTGATTTTGTGCGGGTACATGAGCAGTTCTTC

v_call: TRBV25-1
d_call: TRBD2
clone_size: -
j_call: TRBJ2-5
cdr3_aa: CASSDAGGPGAQYF
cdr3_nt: TGTGCCAGCAGTGATGCGGGAGGTCCAGGGGCCCAGTACTTC

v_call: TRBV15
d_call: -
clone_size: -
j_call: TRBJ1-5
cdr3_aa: CATSKMNQPQHF
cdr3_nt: TGTGCCACCAGCAAGATGAATCAGCCCCAGCATTTT

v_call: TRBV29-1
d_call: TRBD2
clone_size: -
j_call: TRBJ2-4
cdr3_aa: CSASSGQNIQYF
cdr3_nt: TGCAGCGCATCTAGCGGACAAAACATTCAGTACTTC

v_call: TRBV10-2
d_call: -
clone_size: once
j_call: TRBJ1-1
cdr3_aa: CASRRFDTEAFF
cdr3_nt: TGCGCCAGCAGGAGGTTCGACACTGAAGCTTTCTTT

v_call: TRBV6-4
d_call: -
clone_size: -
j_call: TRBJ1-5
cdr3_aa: CASSRASNQPQHF
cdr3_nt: TGTGCCAGCAGTCGGGCTAGCAATCAGCCCCAGCATTTT

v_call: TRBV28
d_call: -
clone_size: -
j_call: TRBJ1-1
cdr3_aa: CASSLISSTLTFGAFF
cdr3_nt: TGTGCCAGCAGTTTAATAAGTTCGACCCTGACTTTTGGAGCTTTCTTT

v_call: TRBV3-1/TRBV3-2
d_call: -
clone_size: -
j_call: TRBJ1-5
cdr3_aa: CASSQDFRQSNQPQHF
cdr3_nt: TGTGCCAGCAGCCAAGATTTCCGCCAGAGCAATCAGCCCCAGCATTTT

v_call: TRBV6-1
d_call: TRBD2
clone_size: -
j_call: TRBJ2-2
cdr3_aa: CASSEDRLAVAGERLFF
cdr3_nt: TGTGCCAGCAGTGAAGACAGACTGGCGGTAGCGGGAGAACGGCTGTTTTTT

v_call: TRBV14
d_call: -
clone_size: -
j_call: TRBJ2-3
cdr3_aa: CASSSMDTQYF
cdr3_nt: TGTGCCAGCAGCAGCATGGATACGCAGTATTTT